This T cell receptor beta chain was sequenced during a study of cytomegalovirus exposure and HLA in healthy donors. For the study at large: A later analysis reported the 120 or so validation repertoires used the same platform as the roughly 700 first-cohort repertoires.

Study observations and caveats: Among the CMV-associated chains, a few were confirmed in vitro as specific for CMV antigens. Overall, approximately 150 TCR beta chains were annotated as cytomegalovirus-associated.

Concerning this clone: Its target is unknown.

Here immunoSEQ multiplex PCR was the method, and the copy in TCRdb shows in-frame clones only, minus some. The sample consists of under 200,000 clones, roughly 89% of them appearing once. The source of this sequence is a woman aged 18 to 35 in good health and CMV-seropositive. What was sequenced was PBMCs.

DNA for the CDR3: TGCAGTGCTGCCCCAGGGGGCGAACTGTTTTTT. This gives the protein CSAAPGGELFF. The chain employs TRBV20-1 and TRBJ1-4, with 8 bases identical to TRBD1. There are 11 residues in the CDR3. Germline values: CDR1 DFQATT, CDR2 SNEGSKA (reference sequence). V lost 5 bases, J lost 12 bases, and 5 bases stayed unmatched.